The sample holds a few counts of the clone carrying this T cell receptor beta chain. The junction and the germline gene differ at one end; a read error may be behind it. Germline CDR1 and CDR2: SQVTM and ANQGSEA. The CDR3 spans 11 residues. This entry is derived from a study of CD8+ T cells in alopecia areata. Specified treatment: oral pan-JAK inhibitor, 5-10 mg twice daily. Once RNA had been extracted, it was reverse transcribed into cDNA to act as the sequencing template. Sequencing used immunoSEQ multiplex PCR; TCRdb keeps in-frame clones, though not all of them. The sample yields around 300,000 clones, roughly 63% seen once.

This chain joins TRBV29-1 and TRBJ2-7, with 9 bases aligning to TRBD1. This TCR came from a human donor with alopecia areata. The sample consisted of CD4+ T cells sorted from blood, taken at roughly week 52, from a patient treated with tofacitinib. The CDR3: CSVDHLGQGFF. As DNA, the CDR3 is TGCAGCGTTGACCACCTTGGACAGGGGTTTTTC.